This entry is about one TCR beta chain. This entry comes from a study of shared clonotypes between healthy human individuals. The table came from immunoSEQ multiplex PCR; TCRdb's copy has only in-frame clones and leaves some out. The repertoire holds about 1.5 million clones, with 95% to 99% as singletons. The CDR3 loop spans 15 amino acids. CDR1 and CDR2 from the germline V gene are MNHEY and SVGAGI. V lost 8 bases to trimming and J lost 2 bases; unmatched junction nucleotides: 9. The rearrangement uses TRBV6-5 and TRBJ1-5; 7 nucleotides agree with TRBD1. Material for sequencing was naive CD4+ T cells sorted from blood. Documented subset: CD45RA+ positively selected. This TCR was sampled from a man aged 25 to 45 in good health. The CDR3 DNA reads TGTGCCAGCGGAAGAGGAACAGGGGGCAATCAGCCCCAGCATTTT. Translation gives CASGRGTGGNQPQHF.